Below, 23 T cell receptor beta chains from the same sample are listed, as sequenced in a study of CD8 T cells in ankylosing spondylitis. These receptors lack a known antigen. In TCRdb, the 5' RACE reads were re-called with MiXCR into one record per CDR3 protein. The sample lists 330,000 or so distinct CDR3 sequences, under 8.5% occurring once. Study-wide results and limits: A motif of roughly eight highly homologous TCR beta variants was seen as apparently characteristic of ankylosing spondylitis blood.

Sequencing was performed on blood, either unsorted or a sorted T cell fraction (not recorded which). The receptor source for this set is a male donor with ankylosing spondylitis.

This clonotype was found many times. The chain links TRBV12-3 or TRBV12-4 to TRBJ2-7; the D gene is possibly TRBD1 (5 bases). The CDR3 has 12 residues. V was trimmed by 6 bases and J by 2 bases, leaving 8 bases between them. The CDR3 nucleotides read TGTGCCAGCAGGGGGCCCGCCTACGAGCAGTACTTC. Amino acid sequence: CASRGPAYEQYF.

This clonotype was counted only a few times. The chain links TRBV9 to TRBJ2-1; TRBD2 might be the D (5 bases). Trimming shortened V by 4 bases and J by 7 bases, and 15 bases separated the two germline ends. The CDR3 runs to 14 residues. Germline V CDR1 and CDR2: SGDLS, YYNGEE. Here the CDR3 DNA reads TGTGCCAGCAGCCCAACTAGGTTCCGAAATGAGCAGTTCTTC. Translated, it gives CASSPTRFRNEQFF.

The gene calls are TRBV18 and TRBJ1-2; 7 bases are a match to TRBD1. Trimming cost V 3 bases and J 7 bases; bases outside gene matches: 5. CDR3 length equals 13 residues. Germline V CDR1 and CDR2: KGHSH, LQKENI. CDR3 bases: TGTGCCAGCTCACCTGACAGGGTGGCTGGCTACACCTTC. Translating gives CASSPDRVAGYTF.

This clonotype came up a few times. This chain connects TRBV27 to TRBJ2-5; D is undetermined. There are 13 residues in the CDR3. Germline CDR1 and CDR2: MNHEY and SMNVEV (reference sequence). Trimming took off 3 bases at V and 4 bases at J, with 9 bases between the two ends. In nucleotides, the CDR3 is TGTGCCAGCAGTTTTGTAGCTGCAGAGACCCAGTACTTC. This gives the protein CASSFVAAETQYF.

The chain is built from TRBV7-2 and TRBJ2-3; no definite D call. V lost 5 bases and J 6 bases, leaving 12 bases between the germline ends. Germline lookup yields CDR1 SGHTA and CDR2 FQGNSA. This CDR3 is 13 amino acids long. The CDR3: CASSNDVSDTQYF. The CDR3 DNA reads as TGTGCCAGCAGCAACGACGTATCCGATACGCAGTATTTT.

The chain has TRBV10-3 and TRBJ1-2; maybe TRBD1 (5 bases). Looked up from germline, CDR1 is ENHRY and CDR2 is SYGVKD. The CDR3 length is 15 residues. The germline V and J ends were trimmed by 0 bases and 7 bases, with 15 bases remaining between them. The CDR3 nucleotides read TGTGCCATCAGTGAGTCGCGGGAGGGGCGAGGTGGCTACACCTTC. Residues: CAISESREGRGGYTF.

A few counts support this clonotype. This sequence joins TRBV6-2 or TRBV6-3 and TRBJ2-3, with TRBD1 matching 8 bases. The CDR3 is 18 amino acids. Germline-derived CDR1 and CDR2 are MNHEY and SVGEGT. The J segment lost 1 base and the V segment lost 0 bases, leaving 9 bases of the junction unmatched. CDR3 sequence (DNA): TGTGCCAGCAGTTACTCGACAGGGGCGGGATTTGGCACAGATACGCAGTATTTT. Its translation is CASSYSTGAGFGTDTQYF.

There are a few counts of this clonotype. The chain combines TRBV4-1 with TRBJ2-3, with TRBD1 as a possible D gene (6 bases). The CDR3 length is 16 residues. The V end lost 1 base, the J end lost 4 bases, and 15 bases lay between the germline ends. The germline V gene encodes CDR1 MGHRA and CDR2 YSYEKL. Here the CDR3 reads CASSQVSGVLADTQYF. DNA for the CDR3: TGCGCCAGCAGCCAAGTATCAGGGGTATTAGCAGATACGCAGTATTTT.

This chain connects TRBV3-1 to TRBJ2-6, with no clear D. CDR3 size: 16 residues. V was pared by 0 bases and J by 2 bases, with 8 bases between. Germline loops: CDR1 LGHDT, CDR2 YNNKEL (reference sequence). As DNA, the CDR3 is TGTGCCAGCAGCCAAGATCTTACCCCTGGGGCCAACGTCCTGACTTTC. Its protein product is CASSQDLTPGANVLTF.

V usage is TRBV9 and J usage is TRBJ2-7; 10 positions agree with TRBD2. Per the germline V gene, CDR1 is SGDLS and CDR2 is YYNGEE. V lost 0 bases to trimming and J lost 0 bases; unmatched junction nucleotides: 3. The CDR3 runs 16 residues. CDR3 in DNA: TGTGCCAGCAGCGTAGGGACTAGCGGACTCTCCTACGAGCAGTACTTC. Its protein is CASSVGTSGLSYEQYF. Combining the CDR3 with reference TRBV9 and TRBJ2-7 gives the whole variable domain DSGVTQTPKHLITATGQRVTLRCSPRSGDLSVYWYQQSLDQGLQFLIQYYNGEERAKGNILERFSAQQFPDLHSELNLSSLELGDSALYFCASSVGTSGLSYEQYFGPGTRLTVT.

There are a few counts of this clonotype. This chain uses TRBV20-1 with TRBJ2-3; TRBD2 matches 11 bases. Germline V gene sequence: CDR1 DFQATT, CDR2 SNEGSKA (reference sequence). The CDR3 totals 18 residues. The J segment lost 3 bases and the V segment lost 6 bases, leaving 17 bases of the junction unmatched. As DNA, the CDR3 is TGCAGTGCCCAAGCGGGACTAGCGGTCGAGGGTCGTACAGATACGCAGTATTTT. Encoded protein: CSAQAGLAVEGRTDTQYF.

This clonotype was observed a handful of times. The chain has TRBV11-2 and TRBJ2-1; D uncertain. Per germline, CDR1 SGHAT and CDR2 FQNNGV. Trimming removed 5 bases at V and 5 bases at J, with 13 bases between. CDR3 length equals 14 residues. In nucleotides, the CDR3 is TGTGCCAGCAGCCTGAAATTAGGAAACAATGAGCAGTTCTTC. Protein product: CASSLKLGNNEQFF. Full variable domain (missing parts from reference TRBV11-2 and TRBJ2-1): EAGVAQSPRYKIIEKRQSVAFWCNPISGHATLYWYQQILGQGPKLLIQFQNNGVVDDSQLPKDRFSAERLKGVDSTLKIQPAKLEDSAVYLCASSLKLGNNEQFFGPGTRLTVL.

This clonotype was recorded a few times. The chain couples TRBV27 to TRBJ2-5; D gene unclear. Trimming took off 4 bases at V and 5 bases at J, with 14 bases between the two ends. This CDR3 is built from 14 residues. Germline V gives CDR1 MNHEY, CDR2 SMNVEV (reference sequence). The CDR3, as DNA: TGTGCCAGCAGTTCCCCGGGCCCGAGGGAGACCCAGTACTTC. Its translation: CASSSPGPRETQYF.

The sample holds a few counts of this clonotype. The CDR3 region is CASSSTYTGQGAHEQYF. For the CDR3, the DNA is TGTGCCAGCAGTTCGACGTACACGGGACAGGGGGCCCACGAGCAGTACTTC. The chain carries TRBV28 and TRBJ2-7, with TRBD1 identical over 12 bases. The V and J ends lost 4 bases and 5 bases, in that order; junction bases with no gene match: 12. The CDR3 totals 17 residues. CDR1 is MDHEN and CDR2 is SYDVKM in the germline V gene.

This clonotype showed up just a few times. The V call is TRBV5-1, the J call TRBJ2-3; D is unresolved. The CDR3 has 17 residues. The germline V and J ends were trimmed by 4 bases and 0 bases, with 18 bases remaining between them. Germline CDR1 SGHRS, CDR2 YFSETQ. CDR3 nucleotide sequence: TGCGCCAGCAGCCCCCTGTCTAGTGTATCTAGCACAGATACGCAGTATTTT. Translating gives CASSPLSSVSSTDTQYF.

V gene TRBV29-1 combines with J gene TRBJ1-2; TRBD1 matches 9 bases. The CDR3 covers 13 residues. Germline values: CDR1 SQVTM, CDR2 ANQGSEA. After removal of 8 bases from V and 6 bases from J, the junction contained 10 bases not matched to a gene. The CDR3, as DNA: TGCAGCACCGGGGACAGGGTCTACGATGGCTACACCTTC. It yields the protein CSTGDRVYDGYTF.

This clonotype was detected only a few times. V gene TRBV4-3 combines with J gene TRBJ2-3; 8 nucleotides line up with TRBD2. Trimming cost V 2 bases and J 1 base; bases outside gene matches: 5. The V gene's germline CDR1 is LGHNA and CDR2 YSLEER. The CDR3 contains 16 residues. For the CDR3, the DNA is TGCGCCAGCAGCCAAACAACGACTAGCGGCACAGATACGCAGTATTTT. This encodes CASSQTTTSGTDTQYF.

The chain employs TRBV27 and TRBJ1-5, with D possibly TRBD1 on 5 matching bases. Per the germline V gene, CDR1 is MNHEY and CDR2 is SMNVEV (reference sequence). Trimming cost V 6 bases and J 5 bases, with 17 bases left between them. The CDR3 length is 15 residues. The CDR3 DNA reads as TGTGCCAGCAGCCGAAAAGGGCCGGGGGATCAGCCCCAGCATTTT. Protein sequence: CASSRKGPGDQPQHF.

CDR3 DNA sequence: TGTGCCAGCAGCCAAGATACGGGATTCGGAAGAGAGACCCAGTACTTC. Translating gives CASSQDTGFGRETQYF. V usage is TRBV4-2 and J usage is TRBJ2-5; possibly TRBD2 for D (5 bases). The V gene's germline CDR1 is LGHNA and CDR2 YNFKEQ. Trimming pared 0 bases from V and 4 bases from J, leaving 15 bases between. CDR3 size: 16 residues.

The CDR3, as DNA: TGTGCCAGCAGCTTGGAGGGAGGAGTGACCGAGCAGTACTTC. It translates to CASSLEGGVTEQYF. The chain couples TRBV5-4 to TRBJ2-7, with D possibly being TRBD2 (6 bases). The germline CDR1 and CDR2 sequences are SGHNT and YYREEE (reference sequence). Trimming shortened V by 0 bases and J by 6 bases, and 13 bases separated the two germline ends. The CDR3 length is 14 residues.

In its sample, this clonotype was seen many times. The V gene is TRBV5-1, the J gene TRBJ2-3, with 8 bases matching TRBD1. CDR3 length equals 14 residues. With 4 bases clipped from V and 3 bases from J, the junction kept 4 bases outside the gene matches. Germline loops: CDR1 SGHRS, CDR2 YFSETQ. As DNA, the CDR3 is TGCGCCAGCAGCGGACAGGGATGGACAGATACGCAGTATTTT. Protein sequence: CASSGQGWTDTQYF. The entire variable domain, with the rest obtained from reference TRBV5-1 and TRBJ2-3, is as follows: KAGVTQTPRYLIKTRGQQVTLSCSPISGHRSVSWYQQTPGQGLQFLFEYFSETQRNKGNFPGRFSGRQFSNSRSEMNVSTLELGDSALYLCASSGQGWTDTQYFGPGTRLTVL.

The gene calls are TRBV27 and TRBJ2-7, with 13 nucleotides matching TRBD2. The CDR3 has 14 residues. The V and J ends lost 3 bases and 6 bases, in that order; junction bases with no gene match: 2. Germline CDR1 reads MNHEY; CDR2 reads SMNVEV (reference sequence). The CDR3 sequence is CASSLGLAGREQYF. In DNA, the CDR3 is TGTGCCAGCAGTTTGGGACTAGCGGGGCGCGAGCAGTACTTC.

In this sample, this clonotype turned up a few times. This chain connects TRBV11-2 to TRBJ2-1; D perhaps matches TRBD2 (7 bases). V was cut by 3 bases and J by 6 bases, with 18 bases left in between. CDR1 and CDR2 from the germline V gene are SGHAT and FQNNGV. The CDR3 spans 16 residues. CDR3 in amino acids: CASSFRAGQTRNEQFF. The CDR3 nucleotides are TGTGCCAGCAGCTTTCGAGCGGGACAAACACGCAATGAGCAGTTCTTC. The full variable domain, its missing parts supplied by reference TRBV11-2 and TRBJ2-1, is EAGVAQSPRYKIIEKRQSVAFWCNPISGHATLYWYQQILGQGPKLLIQFQNNGVVDDSQLPKDRFSAERLKGVDSTLKIQPAKLEDSAVYLCASSFRAGQTRNEQFFGPGTRLTVL.